This entry features one T cell receptor beta chain sequence. This clonotype was recorded at least ten times. Its antigen has not been determined. No per-base quality is available; no much larger clone lies one base away. The label giving this sample's treatment or condition can be read as: allogeneic hematopoietic cell transplantation with graft depleted of TCRalphabeta T cells and CD19 B cells. The children who served as transplant recipients had been given grafts of TCRalphabeta/CD19-depleted allogeneic hematopoietic cells. Preparation of the library involved PCR. The instrument was an Illumina HiSeq 2500. To normalize quantification of the TCRbeta repertoire, the TCR libraries were built with molecular barcoding that relied on unique molecular identifiers. Clones were called with MiXCR by TCRdb after fastp trimmed the public reads at Q25, and only in-frame beta chains were retained. Here each entry gathers all rows of one CDR3 protein and keeps the most common genes and DNA. Counted in this sample were some 300,000 distinct CDR3 sequences; over 7% of them appeared once. Approximately 9.1% of the sample is taken by the ten largest.

The cysteine opens and the phenylalanine closes a CDR3 of 14 amino acids. Only CDR3 DNA remains: 42 bases, in frame from the first base. CDR1 is given as LNHNV and CDR2 as YYDKDF, both from the germline V gene (reference sequence). V lost 3 bases and J lost 4 bases, and the count of bases not matched to a germline gene is 5. This sample was taken from a study of T-cell reconstitution after alpha-beta-depleted transplantation in children (dated by TCRdb to 2016 to 2017). A note on the overall study: Using TCR repertoire profiling, the study quantitatively followed how T-cell immune reconstitution unfolded in children after TCRalphabeta/CD19-depleted allogeneic hematopoietic cell transplantation.

Paper-wide results and their limitations: In some patients, the high TCRbeta diversity seen at day 60 was put down to recipient T cells and intrathymic progenitors that had survived conditioning. The frequencies of hyperexpanded clones fell over the following months, and after one year, T-cell counts and TCRbeta diversity were mostly attributed to newly produced T cells. About two months after transplant, the apparently early recovery of alphabetaT-cell counts reportedly depended on just several hundred clones that had expanded rapidly and came from non-depleted graft cells.

The receptor's source is a female patient under 10 years old who had a stem cell transplant for Fanconi anemia, so the T cells may come from the graft donor. The sequence is built from TRBV15 and TRBJ2-5; TRBD2 lines up with 7 middle nucleotides. This specimen was peripheral blood, taken 360 days after TCRalphabeta/CD19-depleted stem cell transplant. The DNA sequence is TGTGCCACCAGCAGCCGCCCGGGAGGAGAGACCCAGTACTTC. The resulting protein is CATSSRPGGETQYF.